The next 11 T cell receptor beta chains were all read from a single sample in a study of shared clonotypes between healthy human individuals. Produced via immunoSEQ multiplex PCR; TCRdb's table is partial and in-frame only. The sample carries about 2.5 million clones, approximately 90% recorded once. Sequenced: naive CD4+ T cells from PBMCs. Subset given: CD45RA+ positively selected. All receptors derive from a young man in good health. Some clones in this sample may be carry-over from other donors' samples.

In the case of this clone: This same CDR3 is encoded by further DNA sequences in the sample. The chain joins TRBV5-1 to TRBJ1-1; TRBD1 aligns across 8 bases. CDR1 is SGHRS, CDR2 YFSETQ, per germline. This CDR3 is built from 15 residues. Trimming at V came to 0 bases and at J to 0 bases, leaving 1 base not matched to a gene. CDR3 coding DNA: TGCGCCAGCAGCTTGGCAGGGGGCATGAACACTGAAGCTTTCTTT. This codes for CASSLAGGMNTEAFF.

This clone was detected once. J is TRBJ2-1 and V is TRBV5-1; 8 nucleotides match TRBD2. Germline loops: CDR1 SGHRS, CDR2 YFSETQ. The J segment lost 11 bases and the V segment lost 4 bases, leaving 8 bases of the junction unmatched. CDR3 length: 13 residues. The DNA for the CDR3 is TGCGCCAGCAGCCCAGCCCTAGCGGGCAAGCAGTTCTTC. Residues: CASSPALAGKQFF.

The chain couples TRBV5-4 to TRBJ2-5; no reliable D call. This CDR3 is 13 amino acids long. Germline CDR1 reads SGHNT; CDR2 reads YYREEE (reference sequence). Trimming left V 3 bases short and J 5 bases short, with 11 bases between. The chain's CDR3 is CASSSSYGETQYF. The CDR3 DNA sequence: TGTGCCAGCAGCTCCTCCTACGGGGAGACCCAGTACTTC. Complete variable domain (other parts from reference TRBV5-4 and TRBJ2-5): ETGVTQSPTHLIKTRGQQVTLRCSSQSGHNTVSWYQQALGQGPQFIFQYYREEENGRGNFPPRFSGLQFPNYSSELNVNALELDDSALYLCASSSSYGETQYFGPGTRLLVL.

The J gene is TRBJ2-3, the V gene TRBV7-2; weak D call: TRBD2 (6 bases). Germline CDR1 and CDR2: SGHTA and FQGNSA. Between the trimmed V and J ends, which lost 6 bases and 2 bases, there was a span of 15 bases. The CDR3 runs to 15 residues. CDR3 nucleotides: TGTGCCAGCAGTCGGGTGGCGGGGAACACAGATACGCAGTATTTT. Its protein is CASSRVAGNTDTQYF. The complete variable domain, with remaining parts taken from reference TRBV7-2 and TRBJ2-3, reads GAGVSQSPSNKVTEKGKDVELRCDPISGHTALYWYRQSLGQGLEFLIYFQGNSAPDKSGLPSDRFSAERTGGSVSTLTIQRTQQEDSAVYLCASSRVAGNTDTQYFGPGTRLTVL.

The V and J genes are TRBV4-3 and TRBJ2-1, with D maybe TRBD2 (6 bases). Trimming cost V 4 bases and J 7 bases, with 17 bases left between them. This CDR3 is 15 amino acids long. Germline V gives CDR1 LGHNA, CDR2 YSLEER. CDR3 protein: CASSPTSPGGNEQFF. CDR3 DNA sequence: TGCGCCAGCAGCCCCACCAGCCCCGGAGGGAATGAGCAGTTCTTC.

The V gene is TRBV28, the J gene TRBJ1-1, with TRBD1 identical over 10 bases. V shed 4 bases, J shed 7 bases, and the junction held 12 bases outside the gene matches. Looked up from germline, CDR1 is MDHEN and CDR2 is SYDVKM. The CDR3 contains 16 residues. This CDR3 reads CASSSQGPGTGVEAFF. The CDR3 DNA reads TGTGCCAGCAGTTCCCAAGGGCCCGGGACAGGGGTTGAAGCTTTCTTT.

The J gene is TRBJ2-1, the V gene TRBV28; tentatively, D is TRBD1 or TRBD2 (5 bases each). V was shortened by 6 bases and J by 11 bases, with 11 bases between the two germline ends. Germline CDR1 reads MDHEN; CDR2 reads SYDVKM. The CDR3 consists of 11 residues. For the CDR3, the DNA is TGTGCCAGCAGCCTTGGGGGAAAGCAGTTCTTC. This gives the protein CASSLGGKQFF.

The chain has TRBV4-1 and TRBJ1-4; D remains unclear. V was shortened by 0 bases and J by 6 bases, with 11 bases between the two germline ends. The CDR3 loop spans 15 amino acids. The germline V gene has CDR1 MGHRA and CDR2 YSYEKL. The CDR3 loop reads CASSQESWRDEKLFF. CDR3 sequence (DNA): TGCGCCAGCAGCCAAGAATCTTGGAGGGATGAAAAACTGTTTTTT.

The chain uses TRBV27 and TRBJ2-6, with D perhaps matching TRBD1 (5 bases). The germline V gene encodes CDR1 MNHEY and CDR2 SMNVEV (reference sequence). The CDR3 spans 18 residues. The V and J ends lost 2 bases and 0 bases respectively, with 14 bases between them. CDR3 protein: CASSLGAGPPSGANVLTF. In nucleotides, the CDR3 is TGTGCCAGCAGTTTAGGGGCAGGTCCCCCCTCTGGGGCCAACGTCCTGACTTTC.

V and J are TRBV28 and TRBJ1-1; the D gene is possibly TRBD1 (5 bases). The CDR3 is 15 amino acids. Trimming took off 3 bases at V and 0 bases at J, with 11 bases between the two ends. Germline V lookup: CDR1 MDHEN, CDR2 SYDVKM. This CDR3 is CASSFRGLVNTEAFF. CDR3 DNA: TGTGCCAGCAGTTTCCGGGGACTCGTGAACACTGAAGCTTTCTTT.

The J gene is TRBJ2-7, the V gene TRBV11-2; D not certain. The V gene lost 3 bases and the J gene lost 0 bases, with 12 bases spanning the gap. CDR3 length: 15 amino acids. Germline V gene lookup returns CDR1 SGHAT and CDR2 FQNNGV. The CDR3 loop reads CASSFQLGISYEQYF. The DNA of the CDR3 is TGTGCCAGCAGCTTTCAACTCGGCATCTCCTACGAGCAGTACTTC.